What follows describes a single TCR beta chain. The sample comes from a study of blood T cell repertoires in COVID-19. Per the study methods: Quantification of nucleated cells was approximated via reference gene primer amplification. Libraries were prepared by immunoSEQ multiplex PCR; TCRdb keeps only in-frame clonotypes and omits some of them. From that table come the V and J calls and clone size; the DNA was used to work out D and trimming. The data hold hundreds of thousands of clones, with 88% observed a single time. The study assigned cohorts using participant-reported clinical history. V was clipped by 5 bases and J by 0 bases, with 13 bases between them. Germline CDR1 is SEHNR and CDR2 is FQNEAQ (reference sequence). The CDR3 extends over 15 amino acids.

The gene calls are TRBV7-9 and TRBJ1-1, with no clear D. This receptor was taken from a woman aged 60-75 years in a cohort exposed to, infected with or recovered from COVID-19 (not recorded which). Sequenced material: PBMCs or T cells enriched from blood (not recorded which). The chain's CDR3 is CASSQKPLVNTEAFF. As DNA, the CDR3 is TGTGCCAGCAGCCAAAAACCTTTAGTGAACACTGAAGCTTTCTTT.